This T cell receptor beta chain was recorded in a study of T cells after yellow fever vaccination. Findings and limits, study-wide: Clonotypes appearing in both CD4 and CD8 compartments existed, and their share was small. FACS-sorted repertoires could contain abundant clonotypes contaminating from the bulk population. Post-booster samples contained most primary-vaccination clones (around 95% CD4, about 90% CD8).

The germline V gene encodes CDR1 SGHTA and CDR2 FQGNSA. This CDR3 is 13 amino acids long. V shed 4 bases, J shed 7 bases, and the junction held 6 bases outside the gene matches. The 5'RACE template-switching step produced TCR cDNA and added a universal primer site and UMIs. TCRdb analysed the 5' RACE reads with MiXCR anew, one entry per CDR3 protein. The repertoire holds 200,000 to 250,000 distinct CDR3 sequences, 6.9% seen once, with roughly 0.93% in the top ten. To note about this clonotype: Its antigen remains unknown.

This receptor was obtained from a man aged 30-40 years who received the YFV17D yellow fever vaccine. The chain links TRBV7-2 to TRBJ1-1, with 7 bases matching TRBD1. The sample consisted of CD4+ T cells sorted from PBMCs, taken 15 days after the yellow fever booster vaccination. CDR3 protein: CASSSGTEIEAFF. CDR3 in DNA: TGTGCCAGCAGCTCCGGGACAGAGATTGAAGCTTTCTTT.